This T cell receptor beta chain appears in the sequencing data of a study of cytomegalovirus exposure and HLA in healthy donors. Study-wide results and caveats: Reportedly, HLA-A and HLA-B alleles of most subjects were accurately predicted from TCR beta. Rare TCR sequences dominated, though some public TCRs recurred in many donors.

Researchers ran the PCR with 60 Vbeta and 13 Jbeta primers. Sequencing was performed with immunoSEQ multiplex PCR; in TCRdb, only in-frame clones are kept and a portion is missing. There are 150,000 to 200,000 clones in the sample; 81% occur only once, and about 1.5% lies in the top ten. With respect to this clone: Antigen specificity is unknown.

The donors (healthy individuals) were bone marrow donors. The V gene's germline CDR1 is MDHEN and CDR2 SYDVKM. CDR3 length equals 14 residues. V was clipped by 1 base and J by 6 bases, with 13 bases between them. The TCR was taken from a man aged 45-65 years in good health and CMV-seropositive. Sequencing input: PBMCs. The chain carries TRBV28 and TRBJ2-7; no definite D call. The CDR3 nucleotides read TGTGCCAGCAGTTTATTAATGTTGGGCAGCGAGCAGTACTTC. Translated: CASSLLMLGSEQYF.